This is a list of T cell receptor beta chains from one sample in a study of T-cell reconstitution after alpha-beta-depleted transplantation in children. Using its own MiXCR run on the PCR reads, TCRdb lists one record per CDR3 protein. The repertoire holds about 900,000 distinct CDR3 sequences, with 25% to 30% as singletons. The sample was PBMCs, mostly from graft donor cells, taken 360 days after TCRalphabeta/CD19-depleted stem cell transplant. All receptors come from a boy under two years old who had a stem cell transplant for SCID, so the T cells may come from the graft donor. CDR3s include the opening cysteine and the closing phenylalanine or tryptophan. A D gene is named only where the DNA matches it firmly. Not every row has a clone size; where given, it reads once, few, many or a size class.

V gene,J gene,D gene,clone size,CDR3 DNA,CDR3 protein
TRBV20-1,TRBJ2-4,NA,NA,TGCAGTGGTCGACAGGCTCCGGGGTCTGCCAAAAACATTCAGTACTTC,CSGRQAPGSAKNIQYF
TRBV3-1,TRBJ2-3,NA,medium-sized,TGTGCCAGCAGCCAAGGAGCTTCACTGGGGGATAGCACAGATACGCAGTATTTT,CASSQGASLGDSTDTQYF
TRBV20-1,TRBJ1-5,TRBD1,NA,TGCAGTGCCACCGCAGGGGGAGGCAATCAGCCCCAGCATTTT,CSATAGGGNQPQHF
TRBV2,TRBJ2-1,TRBD1,NA,TGTGCCAGCAGTGAATTACAGGGGACCTTGAATGAGCAGTTCTTC,CASSELQGTLNEQFF
TRBV2,TRBJ2-7,NA,few,TGTGCCAGCAGTGAAGTCGCAGGGGATTCCTTTTACGAGCAGTACTTC,CASSEVAGDSFYEQYF
TRBV20-1,TRBJ2-1,NA,NA,TGCAGTGCCCAGAGATCACGGAGTGAGCAGTTCTTC,CSAQRSRSEQFF
TRBV30,TRBJ1-1,TRBD1,NA,TGTGCCTGGAGGGGACAGGGGTGGATGAACACTGAAGCTTTCTTT,CAWRGQGWMNTEAFF
TRBV24-1,TRBJ2-5,TRBD1,NA,TGTGCCACCAGTGATACTCCGACAGGGGGGCAAGAGACCCAGTACTTC,CATSDTPTGGQETQYF
TRBV4-3,TRBJ2-5,NA,few,TGCGCCAGCAGCCCCAGGGGGGGCGGACTAGAGACCCAGTACTTC,CASSPRGGGLETQYF
TRBV6-5,TRBJ1-4,TRBD1,NA,TGTGCCAGCAGATACAGGGGACTGGTTAATGAAAAACTGTTTTTT,CASRYRGLVNEKLFF
TRBV9,TRBJ2-1,TRBD2,few,TGTGCCAGCAGTCTAGCGGGGAGTAGGGATGAGCAGTTCTTC,CASSLAGSRDEQFF
TRBV5-1,TRBJ2-1,TRBD1,few,TGCGCCAGCAGCAGCGGACAGGGGAGAGATGAGCAGTTCTTC,CASSSGQGRDEQFF
TRBV29-1,TRBJ1-1,NA,NA,TGCAGCGTTCAGGGACGGCTTAACCAGAACACTGAAGCTTTCTTT,CSVQGRLNQNTEAFF
TRBV9,TRBJ2-1,NA,few,TGTGCCAGCAGCGCAGATATTTGGGCAGGGGACAATGAGCAGTTCTTC,CASSADIWAGDNEQFF
TRBV12-3/TRBV12-4,TRBJ2-3,NA,few,TGTGCCAGCAGTTTAGAAAGGGTGCTGGGCACAGATACGCAGTATTTT,CASSLERVLGTDTQYF
TRBV15,TRBJ2-3,NA,NA,TGTGCCACCAGCAGAGATGACCGGGGCCTAGATACGCAGTATTTT,CATSRDDRGLDTQYF
TRBV18,TRBJ1-4,NA,NA,TGTGCCAGCTCACCCCATGGGCTAGACAGGGAAAAACTGTTTTTT,CASSPHGLDREKLFF
TRBV7-9,TRBJ2-7,NA,NA,TGTGCCAGCAGCTTAGAGGGTGGCATCGAGCAGTACTTC,CASSLEGGIEQYF
TRBV18,TRBJ2-1,TRBD1,once,TGTGCCAGCTCTTCCCAGGGGGCTAGCGAGGGGAATGAGCAGTTCTTC,CASSSQGASEGNEQFF
TRBV9,TRBJ1-4,NA,NA,TGTGCCAGCAGCGTAGGTTCAGTTCCTAATGAAAAACTGTTTTTT,CASSVGSVPNEKLFF
TRBV6-1,TRBJ1-1,TRBD1,many,TGTGCCAGCAGTACCCGGACAGGGGGACTGAACACTGAAGCTTTCTTT,CASSTRTGGLNTEAFF
TRBV6-2/TRBV6-3,TRBJ2-7,TRBD1,few,TGTGCCAGCGGTCCACAGGGGGCTTCCTACGAGCAGTACTTC,CASGPQGASYEQYF
TRBV29-1,TRBJ2-7,NA,NA,TGCAGCGTTGTCCCCGGGCCGACCTACGAGCAGTACTTC,CSVVPGPTYEQYF
TRBV11-2,TRBJ2-7,TRBD1,NA,TGTGCCAGCAGCTTTACAGGGGTGGGTCCCTACGAGCAGTACTTC,CASSFTGVGPYEQYF
TRBV4-2,TRBJ2-7,NA,NA,TGTGCCAGCAGCCAAGACCTGGGGCCAGTATCAACCAACGAGCAGTACTTC,CASSQDLGPVSTNEQYF
TRBV25-1,TRBJ2-7,TRBD1,NA,TGTGCCAGCAGTGGAAGCATCGGGACAGGGCACTACGAGCAGTACTTC,CASSGSIGTGHYEQYF
TRBV6-2/TRBV6-3,TRBJ2-1,TRBD2,NA,TGTGCCAGCAGCTTCCGCGGACTAGCATCCGATGAGCAGTTCTTC,CASSFRGLASDEQFF